This note documents a single T cell receptor beta chain sequence. Its antigen remains unknown. At one end the junction does not follow the germline gene, possibly because of a read error. This CDR3 is built from 13 residues. Germline V lookup: CDR1 SGHRS, CDR2 YFSETQ. Presence of unique molecular identifiers characterized the TCR beta cDNA libraries. T cells, roughly 0.9 to 11 million of them, yielded around 460,000 cDNA molecules. TCRdb passed the PCR reads through MiXCR, listing each CDR3 protein once. The repertoire has approximately 730,000 distinct CDR3 sequences, roughly 30% of them found once; the top ten carry roughly 0.57%. The data were obtained in a study of post-analysis software for immune sequencing data. Study outcomes and limitations: Those with multiple sclerosis, the patient group, showed significantly lower normalized Chao1 diversity than controls. Included in a set of about five TRBV segments more frequent in patients than controls were TRBV5-6, TRBV5-1 and TRBV20-1.

Sequencing input: blood. This receptor was taken from a girl between 5 and 17 years old with multiple sclerosis. The V and J genes are TRBV5-1 and TRBJ2-3, with D possibly TRBD2 on 7 matching bases. The CDR3 loop reads CASAFGGLDTRYF. The DNA of the CDR3 is TGCGCCAGCGCTTTCGGGGGGCTAGATACGCGGTATTTT.